The 2 T cell receptor beta chains presented below share a single source sample, sequenced in a study of blood T cell repertoires in COVID-19. Libraries were prepared by immunoSEQ multiplex PCR; TCRdb keeps only in-frame clonotypes and omits some of them. The table records about 400,000 clones, approximately 85% of them present only once. The sequencing input was PBMCs or T cells enriched from blood (not recorded which). All receptors derive from a woman in her forties with acute COVID-19.

The chain uses TRBV6-5 and TRBJ1-4, with D hard to call. V was trimmed by 6 bases and J by 8 bases, leaving 10 bases between them. The CDR3 sequence is 12 residues long. Germline V lookup: CDR1 MNHEY, CDR2 SVGAGI. The CDR3 DNA sequence: TGTGCCAGCAGGGCGGATGGAGAAAAACTGTTTTTT. This codes for CASRADGEKLFF.

This chain uses TRBV4-2 with TRBJ2-5; the match to TRBD2 covers 10 bases. Germline values: CDR1 LGHNA, CDR2 YNFKEQ. Unmatched junction bases numbered 6, after V lost 0 bases and J lost 5 bases. The CDR3 loop spans 16 amino acids. CDR3 DNA: TGTGCCAGCAGCCAAGACGAAGCGGGGGGGCCGGAGACCCAGTACTTC. As protein: CASSQDEAGGPETQYF.